These 13 T cell receptor beta chains came from one sample sequenced in a study of metastatic and nonmetastatic thyroid tumors. TCRdb reprocessed the PCR reads using MiXCR. The table includes about 15,000 clones, about 21% detected once. Until they underwent thyroid surgery, no patient had received any treatment. Sequencing was carried out using blood. The receptors were gathered from a female donor with papillary thyroid cancer or a benign thyroid nodule (not recorded which). Some clones in this sample may be carry-over from other donors' samples.

Concerning this clone: Germline and junction disagree at one end, which may indicate a read error. Here the CDR3 reads CASSLDSVEDTQYF. CDR3 DNA: TGCGCCAGCAGCTTGGATTCAGTGGAAGATACCCAGTACTTC. This chain uses TRBV5-1 with TRBJ2-5; D uncertain. Germline V CDR1 and CDR2: SGHRS, YFSETQ. The CDR3 runs 14 residues.

There are many counts of this clone. V and J are TRBV4-2 and TRBJ1-2; TRBD1 matches 8 bases. V was clipped by 5 bases and J by 8 bases; unmatched bases: 7. Germline CDR1 is LGHNA and CDR2 is YNFKEQ. CDR3 length equals 13 residues. CDR3: CASSSPGGRGYTF. DNA for the CDR3: TGTGCCAGCAGCTCCCCAGGGGGCAGGGGCTACACCTTC.

This clone is deemed medium-sized. CDR3 region: CASSRGIWDYGYTF. CDR3 nucleotides: TGTGCCAGCAGCAGGGGGATTTGGGACTATGGCTACACCTTC. The rearrangement links TRBV12-3 or TRBV12-4 to TRBJ1-2, with 7 bases fitting TRBD1. The junction had 7 bases not matched to a gene; V was cut back by 6 bases and J by 3 bases. The CDR3 spans 14 residues.

In its sample, this clone was seen many times. The chain is built from TRBV7-2 and TRBJ1-6; 8 bases match TRBD1. Looked up from germline, CDR1 is SGHTA and CDR2 is FQGNSA. V lost 8 bases to trimming and J lost 6 bases; unmatched junction nucleotides: 9. This CDR3 region has 15 residues. The chain's CDR3 is CASPGSDRVNSPLHF. The CDR3 DNA is TGTGCCAGCCCCGGGTCGGACAGGGTTAATTCACCCCTCCACTTT.

This clone was counted at least ten times. CDR3 DNA: TGCAGCGTGAGCCCGTCCCAATCTAGTAGTGGGGAGACCCAGTACTTC. Translating it yields CSVSPSQSSSGETQYF. The chain links TRBV29-1 to TRBJ2-5; D is uncertain. Deletions cut 6 bases from V and 5 bases from J, with 25 bases between. Germline lookup yields CDR1 SQVTM and CDR2 ANQGSEA. The CDR3 contains 16 residues.

This clone was found a few times. This chain joins TRBV28 and TRBJ2-7, with D perhaps TRBD1 (6 bases). The length of the CDR3 is 15 residues. The ends were cut back, 4 bases at V and 0 bases at J, with 13 bases in the middle. CDR1 and CDR2 (germline): MDHEN, SYDVKM. CDR3 bases: TGTGCCAGCAGTTCAACCGGACAGCTCTCCTACGAGCAGTACTTC. It codes for CASSSTGQLSYEQYF.

The chain has TRBV28 and TRBJ1-2, with D perhaps TRBD1 (5 bases). The CDR3 sequence is 15 residues long. From germline, CDR1 is MDHEN and CDR2 SYDVKM. The germline V and J ends were trimmed by 5 bases and 1 base, with 14 bases remaining between them. The CDR3: CASSPGGLDNYGYTF. CDR3 nucleotide sequence: TGTGCCAGCAGTCCCGGGGGTTTGGATAACTATGGCTACACCTTC.

The V call is TRBV5-1, the J call TRBJ2-3; the D is unclear. Trimming stripped 0 bases from V and 1 base from J, with 12 bases between. Germline CDR1 reads SGHRS; CDR2 reads YFSETQ. CDR3 size: 16 residues. The CDR3: CASSLEQQARTDTQYF. The CDR3 coding sequence is TGCGCCAGCAGCTTGGAGCAGCAAGCACGCACAGATACGCAGTATTTT.

By frequency in the sample, this clone is medium-sized (0.01 to 0.1%). The chain links TRBV10-3 to TRBJ2-2; D remains unclear. CDR3 length: 16 amino acids. Germline-derived CDR1 and CDR2 are ENHRY and SYGVKD. Trimming removed 6 bases from V and 4 bases from J, with 18 bases in between. This CDR3 is CAISPHGEAVTGELFF. CDR3 coding DNA: TGTGCCATCAGCCCCCATGGAGAAGCTGTCACCGGGGAGCTGTTTTTT.

This clone was counted ten times or more. The chain is built from TRBV12-3 or TRBV12-4 and TRBJ2-3, with D tentatively TRBD2 (6 bases). The ends were cut back, 7 bases at V and 6 bases at J, with 14 bases in the middle. The CDR3 spans 13 residues. CDR3 DNA sequence: TGTGCCAGCACCGGAGGGGCGGGTGATACGCAGTATTTT. It encodes CASTGGAGDTQYF.

This chain links TRBV7-8 with TRBJ2-1; a weak D match, TRBD1 (6 bases). This CDR3 contains 15 residues. Germline V gene data show CDR1 as SGHVS and CDR2 as FQNEAQ. V lost 5 bases and J 10 bases, leaving 21 bases between the germline ends. This CDR3 is CASSQYQGYQGEQFF. CDR3 sequence (DNA): TGTGCCAGCAGCCAGTATCAGGGGTACCAAGGAGAGCAGTTCTTC.

This clone has a handful of counts. This chain joins TRBV25-1 and TRBJ2-7; D uncertain. Germline V gene sequence: CDR1 MGHDK, CDR2 SYGVNS. The V end lost 2 bases, the J end lost 5 bases, and 4 bases lay between the germline ends. This CDR3 has 11 amino acids. CDR3 nucleotides: TGTGCCAGCAGTGAACAGAACGAGCAGTACTTC. Protein product: CASSEQNEQYF.

In its sample, this clone was seen a few times. The chain uses TRBV6-1 and TRBJ2-2, with TRBD2 identical over 11 bases. This CDR3 region has 16 residues. Germline CDR1 reads MNHNS; CDR2 reads SASEGT. J gave up 2 bases and V 6 bases, and 5 bases lay outside the gene matches. The CDR3 DNA is TGTGCCAGCAGCGTAGCGGGAGGGCCCAACACCGGGGAGCTGTTTTTT. Its translation is CASSVAGGPNTGELFF.